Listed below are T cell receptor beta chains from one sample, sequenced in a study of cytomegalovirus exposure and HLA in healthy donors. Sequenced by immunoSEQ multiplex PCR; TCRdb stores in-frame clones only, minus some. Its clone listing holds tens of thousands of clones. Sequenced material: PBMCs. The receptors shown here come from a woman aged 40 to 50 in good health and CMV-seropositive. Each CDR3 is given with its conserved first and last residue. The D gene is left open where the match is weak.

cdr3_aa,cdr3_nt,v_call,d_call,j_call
CASSFAGGPFGEQYF,TGTGCCAGCAGTTTCGCGGGAGGGCCCTTTGGCGAGCAGTACTTC,TRBV27,TRBD2,TRBJ2-7
CASSEGQGGNEQFF,TGTGCCAGCAGCGAGGGACAGGGAGGGAATGAGCAGTTCTTC,TRBV9,TRBD1,TRBJ2-1
CASSLDTAGNTIYF,TGCGCCAGCAGCTTGGATACAGCTGGAAACACCATATATTTT,TRBV5-1,NA,TRBJ1-3
CASSIPRRGENTEAFF,TGTGCCAGTAGTATCCCCCGGCGGGGTGAGAACACTGAAGCTTTCTTT,TRBV19,NA,TRBJ1-1
CASSPAYRTGGLYDTEAFF,TGTGCCAGCAGCCCCGCATACAGGACAGGGGGCCTTTACGACACTGAAGCTTTCTTT,TRBV7-9,TRBD1,TRBJ1-1
CASSTQDRASEQFF,TGTGCCAGTAGTACCCAGGACAGGGCGAGTGAGCAGTTCTTC,TRBV19,TRBD1,TRBJ2-1
CASSSGTGAEKLFF,TGTGCCAGTAGTTCCGGGACAGGGGCTGAAAAACTGTTTTTT,TRBV19,TRBD1,TRBJ1-4
CASSRGERGYNNEQFF,TGTGCCAGCAGCCGGGGGGAGCGGGGTTACAACAATGAGCAGTTCTTC,TRBV7-9,TRBD2,TRBJ2-1
CASSQTKREYGYTF,TGCGCCAGCAGCCAAACGAAGAGAGAATATGGCTACACCTTC,TRBV4-3,NA,TRBJ1-2
CAAGYRDRTPLHF,TGTGCCGCAGGGTACAGGGATAGAACACCCCTCCACTTT,TRBV19,NA,TRBJ1-6
CASSPMRDRGASGEQFF,TGTGCCAGCAGCCCCATGCGGGACAGGGGGGCCAGTGGTGAGCAGTTCTTC,TRBV4-2,TRBD1,TRBJ2-1
CASSAGQGRGTGELFF,TGTGCCAGTAGTGCCGGACAGGGGAGGGGCACCGGGGAGCTGTTTTTT,TRBV19,TRBD1,TRBJ2-2
CASSVVPLQETQYF,TGCGCCAGCAGTGTTGTCCCCCTCCAAGAGACCCAGTACTTC,TRBV10-1,NA,TRBJ2-5
CASSEPRSGNTIYF,TGTGCCAGCAGTGAACCCCGCTCTGGAAACACCATATATTTT,TRBV2,NA,TRBJ1-3
CASSSLGQGNGYTF,TGTGCCAGCAGCTCGCTGGGACAGGGAAATGGCTACACCTTC,TRBV7-2,TRBD1,TRBJ1-2
CASSLTGPNQPQHF,TGTGCCAGCAGCTTGACAGGGCCTAATCAGCCCCAGCATTTT,TRBV7-9,TRBD1,TRBJ1-5
CASGLGHSGVTSDTQYF,TGTGCTAGTGGTTTGGGACATTCGGGGGTTACCTCAGATACGCAGTATTTT,TRBV12-5,NA,TRBJ2-3
CASSLEGASGYTF,TGCGCCAGCAGCTTAGAAGGGGCGAGTGGCTACACCTTC,TRBV5-1,NA,TRBJ1-2
CASSGWGGLSEQYF,TGTGCCAGCAGCGGGTGGGGGGGGCTGAGCGAGCAGTACTTC,TRBV13,NA,TRBJ2-7
CASSETGLAGELFF,TGTGCCAGCAGTGAGACAGGACTAGCCGGGGAGCTGTTTTTT,TRBV6-4,NA,TRBJ2-2
CASSPSGTSETQYF,TGTGCCAGCAGTCCTAGCGGGACTTCTGAGACCCAGTACTTC,TRBV6-1,TRBD2,TRBJ2-5
CASKKNEGAYEQYF,TGTGCCAGCAAGAAAAATGAGGGGGCCTACGAGCAGTACTTC,TRBV7-8,NA,TRBJ2-7
CASAQVNTEAFF,TGTGCCAGCGCACAAGTGAACACTGAAGCTTTCTTT,TRBV11-2,NA,TRBJ1-1
CASKGQLAGGNQPQHF,TGTGCCTCCAAAGGACAGCTCGCGGGAGGCAATCAGCCCCAGCATTTT,TRBV5-6,NA,TRBJ1-5
CASSPRQGQVIQYF,TGTGCCAGCAGCCCGAGACAGGGGCAGGTCATTCAGTACTTC,TRBV7-2,TRBD1,TRBJ2-4
CASSQVRGTNEKLFF,TGTGCCAGCAGCCAAGTTCGAGGGACTAATGAAAAACTGTTTTTT,TRBV14,NA,TRBJ1-4
CASSDLSDEQYF,TGTGCCAGCAGTGACCTTAGTGACGAGCAGTACTTC,TRBV2,NA,TRBJ2-7
CASSSFTEAFF,TGTGCCAGCAGTTCCTTTACTGAAGCTTTCTTT,TRBV6-5,NA,TRBJ1-1
CASSVRGSQETQYF,TGTGCCAGCAGCGTAAGAGGGAGCCAAGAGACCCAGTACTTC,TRBV9,NA,TRBJ2-5
CASSLDPAGINGYTF,TGTGCCAGCAGCTTAGATCCAGCGGGCATTAATGGCTACACCTTC,TRBV11-2,NA,TRBJ1-2
CASSLRGPGNTIYF,TGTGCCAGCAGCCTGAGGGGGCCGGGAAACACCATATATTTT,TRBV7-2,TRBD1,TRBJ1-3
CASSPDSPQLNEKLFF,TGTGCCAGCTCACCGGACAGTCCCCAGCTTAATGAAAAACTGTTTTTT,TRBV18,NA,TRBJ1-4
CASSMGQGYGYTF,TGTGCCAGTAGTATGGGACAGGGGTATGGCTACACCTTC,TRBV19,TRBD1,TRBJ1-2
CASSFEQGTEAFF,TGTGCCAGCAGCTTCGAACAGGGCACTGAAGCTTTCTTT,TRBV7-9,NA,TRBJ1-1
CASSQLIVDRGFDTGELFF,TGCGCCAGCAGCCAGCTTATCGTGGACAGGGGGTTTGACACCGGGGAGCTGTTTTTT,TRBV4-1,TRBD1,TRBJ2-2
CASSPILGGLFF,TGTGCCAGCAGCCCAATCCTAGGGGGGCTGTTTTTT,TRBV7-6,NA,TRBJ2-2
CASSFAGRETQYF,TGTGCCAGCAGCTTTGCTGGGAGGGAGACCCAGTACTTC,TRBV7-9,NA,TRBJ2-5
CASSLVGRPFDYGYTF,TGTGCCAGCAGCTTGGTAGGCAGGCCATTCGACTATGGCTACACCTTC,TRBV5-6,NA,TRBJ1-2
CASSLPRTSTGSYNEQFF,TGTGCCAGCAGCTTACCCCGGACTAGCACGGGCTCCTACAATGAGCAGTTCTTC,TRBV7-3,TRBD2,TRBJ2-1
CASSADRVQPQHF,TGTGCCAGTAGTGCGGACAGGGTCCAGCCCCAGCATTTT,TRBV19,TRBD1,TRBJ1-5
CASSPVTSVTDTEAFF,TGTGCCAGCAGCCCTGTAACCTCGGTCACGGACACTGAAGCTTTCTTT,TRBV11-2,NA,TRBJ1-1
CASSYRWYEQYF,TGTGCCAGCAGCTACAGATGGTACGAGCAGTACTTC,TRBV5-5,NA,TRBJ2-7
CSVDSGTANEAFF,TGCAGCGTTGATTCTGGGACAGCAAACGAAGCTTTCTTT,TRBV29-1,TRBD1,TRBJ1-1
CASSARGGSTDTQYF,TGTGCCAGCAGCGCCCGGGGGGGGAGCACAGATACGCAGTATTTT,TRBV9,TRBD2,TRBJ2-3
CASSWRGAGGYTF,TGTGCCAGCAGCTGGCGGGGGGCGGGGGGCTACACCTTC,TRBV27,NA,TRBJ1-2
CASSRVSGAVYGYTF,TGTGCCAGCTCTAGAGTATCAGGGGCCGTTTATGGCTACACCTTC,TRBV18,NA,TRBJ1-2